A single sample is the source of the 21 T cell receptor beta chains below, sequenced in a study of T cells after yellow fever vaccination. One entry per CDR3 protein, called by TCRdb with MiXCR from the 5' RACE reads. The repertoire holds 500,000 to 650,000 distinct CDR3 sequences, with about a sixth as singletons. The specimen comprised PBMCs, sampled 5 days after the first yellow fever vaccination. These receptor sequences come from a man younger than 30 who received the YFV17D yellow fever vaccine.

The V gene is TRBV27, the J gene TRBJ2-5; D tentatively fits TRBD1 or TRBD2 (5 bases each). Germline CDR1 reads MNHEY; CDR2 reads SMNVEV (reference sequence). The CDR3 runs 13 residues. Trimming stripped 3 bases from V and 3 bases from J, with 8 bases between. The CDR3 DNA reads TGTGCCAGCAGTTTCCTGGGGGAAGAGACCCAGTACTTC. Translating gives CASSFLGEETQYF.

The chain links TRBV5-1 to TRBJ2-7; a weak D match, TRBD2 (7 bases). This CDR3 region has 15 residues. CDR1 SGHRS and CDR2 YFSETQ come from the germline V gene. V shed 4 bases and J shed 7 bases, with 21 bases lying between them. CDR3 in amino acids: CASSPPTGGAREQYF. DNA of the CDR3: TGCGCCAGCAGCCCTCCCACTGGGGGGGCAAGGGAGCAGTACTTC.

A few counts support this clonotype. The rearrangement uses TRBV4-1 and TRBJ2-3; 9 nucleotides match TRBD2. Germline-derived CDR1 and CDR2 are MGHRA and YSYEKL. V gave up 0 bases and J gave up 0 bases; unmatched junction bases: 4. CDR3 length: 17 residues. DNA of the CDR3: TGCGCCAGCAGCCAAGATAGGCTAGCGGGAAGCACAGATACGCAGTATTTT. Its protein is CASSQDRLAGSTDTQYF.

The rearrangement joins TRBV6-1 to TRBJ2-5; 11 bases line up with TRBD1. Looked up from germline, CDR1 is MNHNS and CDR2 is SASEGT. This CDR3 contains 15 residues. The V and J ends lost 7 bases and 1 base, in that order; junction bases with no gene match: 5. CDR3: CASTRDRGAQETQYF. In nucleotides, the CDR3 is TGTGCCAGCACCCGGGACAGGGGGGCCCAAGAGACCCAGTACTTC.

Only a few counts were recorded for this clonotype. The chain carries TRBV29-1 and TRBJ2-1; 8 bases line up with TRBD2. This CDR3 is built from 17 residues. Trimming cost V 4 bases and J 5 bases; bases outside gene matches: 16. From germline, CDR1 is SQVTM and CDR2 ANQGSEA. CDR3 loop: CSVAFGLAGGRNNEQFF. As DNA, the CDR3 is TGCAGCGTTGCCTTCGGACTGGCGGGGGGCCGGAACAATGAGCAGTTCTTC.

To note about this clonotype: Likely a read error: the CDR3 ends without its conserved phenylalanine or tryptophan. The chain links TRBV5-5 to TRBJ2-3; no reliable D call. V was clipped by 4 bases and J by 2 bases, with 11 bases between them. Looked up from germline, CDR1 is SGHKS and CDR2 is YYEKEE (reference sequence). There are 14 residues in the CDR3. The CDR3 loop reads CASSDRVTTDTQYS. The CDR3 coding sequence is TGTGCCAGCAGCGACCGGGTCACCACAGATACGCAGTATTCT.

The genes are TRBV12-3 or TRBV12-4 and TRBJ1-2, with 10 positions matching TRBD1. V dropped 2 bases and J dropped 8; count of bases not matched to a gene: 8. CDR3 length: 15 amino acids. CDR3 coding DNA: TGTGCCAGCAGTTTACGCGGGACAGGGGAGTCGGGCTACACCTTC. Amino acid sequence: CASSLRGTGESGYTF.

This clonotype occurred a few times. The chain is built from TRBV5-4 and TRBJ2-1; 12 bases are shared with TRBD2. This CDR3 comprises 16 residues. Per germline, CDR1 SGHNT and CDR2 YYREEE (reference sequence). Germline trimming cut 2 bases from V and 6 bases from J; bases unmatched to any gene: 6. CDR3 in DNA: TGTGCCAGCAGCTTCACTAGCGGGGGGTATTTCAATGAGCAGTTCTTC. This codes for CASSFTSGGYFNEQFF.

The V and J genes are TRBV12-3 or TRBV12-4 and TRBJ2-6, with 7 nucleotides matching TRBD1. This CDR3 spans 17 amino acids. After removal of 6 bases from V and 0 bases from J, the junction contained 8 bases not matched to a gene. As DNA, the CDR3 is TGTGCCAGCAGCCGAGGACAGGCAAGCTCTGGGGCCAACGTCCTGACTTTC. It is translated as CASSRGQASSGANVLTF.

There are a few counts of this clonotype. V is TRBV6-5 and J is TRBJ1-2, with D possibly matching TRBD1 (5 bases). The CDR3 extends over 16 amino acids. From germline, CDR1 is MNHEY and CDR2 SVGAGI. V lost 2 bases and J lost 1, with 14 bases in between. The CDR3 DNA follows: TGTGCCAGCAGTTACACCGACAGACAAAGTAACTATGGCTACACCTTC. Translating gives CASSYTDRQSNYGYTF.

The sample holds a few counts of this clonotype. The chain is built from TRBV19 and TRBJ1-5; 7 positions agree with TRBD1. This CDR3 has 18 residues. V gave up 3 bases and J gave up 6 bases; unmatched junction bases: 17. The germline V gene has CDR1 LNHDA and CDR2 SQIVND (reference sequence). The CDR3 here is CASSIPTWQGGFFQPQHF. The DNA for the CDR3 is TGTGCCAGTAGTATTCCGACGTGGCAGGGGGGATTTTTTCAGCCCCAGCATTTT.

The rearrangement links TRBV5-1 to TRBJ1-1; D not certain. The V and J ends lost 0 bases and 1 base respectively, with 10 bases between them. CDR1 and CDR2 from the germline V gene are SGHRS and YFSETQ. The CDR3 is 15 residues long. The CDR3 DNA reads TGCGCCAGCAGCTTGGTTGGAAGGCGGAACACTGAAGCTTTCTTT. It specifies CASSLVGRRNTEAFF.

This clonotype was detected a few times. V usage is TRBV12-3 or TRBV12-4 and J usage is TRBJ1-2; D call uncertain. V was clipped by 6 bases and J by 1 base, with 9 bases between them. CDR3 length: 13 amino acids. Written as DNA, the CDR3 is TGTGCCAGCAGCCAGATGATTAACTATGGCTACACCTTC. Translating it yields CASSQMINYGYTF.

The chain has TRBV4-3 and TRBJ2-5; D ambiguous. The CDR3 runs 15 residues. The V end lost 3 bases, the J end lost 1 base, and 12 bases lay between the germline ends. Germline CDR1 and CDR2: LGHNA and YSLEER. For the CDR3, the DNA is TGCGCCAGCAGCCAGCAGTGGGGAATCCAAGAGACCCAGTACTTC. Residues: CASSQQWGIQETQYF.

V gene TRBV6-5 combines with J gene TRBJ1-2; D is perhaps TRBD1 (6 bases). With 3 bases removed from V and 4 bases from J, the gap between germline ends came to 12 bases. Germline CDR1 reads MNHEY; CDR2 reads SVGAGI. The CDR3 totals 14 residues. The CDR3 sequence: CASSYGDRFYGYTF. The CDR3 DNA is TGTGCCAGCAGTTATGGCGACAGGTTCTATGGCTACACCTTC.

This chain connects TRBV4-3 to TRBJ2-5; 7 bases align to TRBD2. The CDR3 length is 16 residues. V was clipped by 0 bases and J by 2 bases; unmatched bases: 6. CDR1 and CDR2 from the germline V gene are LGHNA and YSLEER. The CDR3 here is CASSQDIRRGQETQYF. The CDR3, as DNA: TGCGCCAGCAGCCAAGATATACGGCGGGGGCAAGAGACCCAGTACTTC.

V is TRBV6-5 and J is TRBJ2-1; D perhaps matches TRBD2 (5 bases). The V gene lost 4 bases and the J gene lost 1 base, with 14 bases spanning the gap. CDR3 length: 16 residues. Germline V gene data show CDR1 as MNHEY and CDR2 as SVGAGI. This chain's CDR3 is CASSSLELGSYNEQFF. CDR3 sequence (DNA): TGTGCCAGCAGTTCTCTCGAACTAGGGTCCTACAATGAGCAGTTCTTC.

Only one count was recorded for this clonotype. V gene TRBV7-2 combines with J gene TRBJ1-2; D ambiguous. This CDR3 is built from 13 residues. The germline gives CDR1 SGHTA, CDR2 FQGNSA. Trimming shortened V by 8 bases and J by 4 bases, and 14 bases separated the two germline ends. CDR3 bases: TGTGCCAGCGACAAACAGCTTTCCTATGGCTACACCTTC. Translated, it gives CASDKQLSYGYTF.

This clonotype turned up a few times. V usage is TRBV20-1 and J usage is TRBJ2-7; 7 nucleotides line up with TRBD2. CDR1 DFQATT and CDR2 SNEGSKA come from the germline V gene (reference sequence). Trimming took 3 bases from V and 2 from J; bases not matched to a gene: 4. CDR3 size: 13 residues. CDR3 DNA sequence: TGCAGTGCTAGGCCTAGCGGCCCCTACGAGCAGTACTTC. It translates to CSARPSGPYEQYF.

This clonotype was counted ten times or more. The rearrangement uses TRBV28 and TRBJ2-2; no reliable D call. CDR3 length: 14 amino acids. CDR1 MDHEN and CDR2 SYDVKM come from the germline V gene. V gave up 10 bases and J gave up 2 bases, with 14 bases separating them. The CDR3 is CAITSGSNTGELFF. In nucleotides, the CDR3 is TGTGCCATTACCTCAGGCTCTAACACCGGGGAGCTGTTTTTT.

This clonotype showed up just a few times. CDR3 sequence: CSAGRRGEKLFF. In nucleotides, the CDR3 is TGCAGCGCGGGACGGCGGGGAGAAAAACTGTTTTTT. The chain carries TRBV29-1 and TRBJ1-4, with TRBD1 as a possible D gene (5 bases). V was shortened by 7 bases and J by 8 bases, with 14 bases between the two germline ends. In germline, CDR1 is SQVTM, CDR2 ANQGSEA. CDR3 length: 12 amino acids.